Presented here are 3 T cell receptor beta chains from one specimen sequenced in a study of shared clonotypes between healthy human individuals. The assay was immunoSEQ multiplex PCR, and TCRdb's table has in-frame clones only and misses some. Among roughly 1,000,000 clones listed, roughly 74% were seen once. The sequenced material came from memory CD4+ T cells from PBMCs. Subset given: CD45RA-negative fraction. The receptors originated from a man in his late teens or twenties in good health. Some clones in this sample may be carry-over from other donors' samples.

The rearrangement joins TRBV18 to TRBJ2-1, with D perhaps being TRBD1 or TRBD2 (7 bases each). Germline-derived CDR1 and CDR2 are KGHSH and LQKENI. The CDR3 sequence is 16 residues long. V lost 0 bases and J lost 7, with 16 bases in between. For the CDR3, the DNA is TGTGCCAGCTCACCACCGCAGGGGGGGCGGTCGAATGAGCAGTTCTTC. Its protein is CASSPPQGGRSNEQFF.

This clone was seen a few times. The same CDR3 can be traced to other DNA sequences in this sample. The chain joins TRBV5-1 to TRBJ2-7, with no clear D. The CDR3 totals 14 residues. The V and J ends lost 2 bases and 1 base respectively, with 10 bases between them. CDR1 and CDR2 from the germline V gene are SGHRS and YFSETQ. CDR3 nucleotide sequence: TGCGCCAGCAGCTTAACGGTGGGGTCCTACGAGCAGTACTTC. Protein product: CASSLTVGSYEQYF.

This clone has a single count. V and J are TRBV4-2 and TRBJ2-1; D is unresolved. With 1 base removed from V and 2 bases from J, the gap between germline ends came to 21 bases. The CDR3 is 19 amino acids. Germline loops: CDR1 LGHNA, CDR2 YNFKEQ. As DNA, the CDR3 is TGTGCCAGCAGCCAAGTTGCTGTTCTAGATGCAAGAACCTACAATGAGCAGTTCTTC. It translates to CASSQVAVLDARTYNEQFF.